This entry concerns a single T cell receptor (beta chain). The entry originates in a study of blood T cell repertoires in COVID-19. Repertoires were generated with immunoSEQ multiplex PCR, while TCRdb's copy carries only in-frame clones and drops some. The table shows about 250,000 clones, with 89% occurring only once. This CDR3 has 16 amino acids. V dropped 5 bases and J dropped 5; count of bases not matched to a gene: 10. Germline V gene lookup returns CDR1 MDHEN and CDR2 SYDVKM. The sequencing sample was made of peripheral blood. The genes are TRBV28 and TRBJ2-7; 12 bases agree with TRBD2. This clonotype was obtained from a woman in her thirties or forties who had recovered from COVID-19. This CDR3 reads CASSPLLAGGRDEQYF. The CDR3 DNA is TGTGCCAGCAGTCCATTACTAGCGGGAGGCCGTGACGAGCAGTACTTC.